The rows below give T cell receptor beta chains drawn from one sample of a study of blood T cell repertoires in COVID-19. The method was immunoSEQ multiplex PCR; TCRdb's version includes in-frame clones alone and lacks a portion of them. The table lists around 95,000 clones, around 88% of them singletons. The sequenced material came from peripheral blood. The receptors shown here come from a human donor in a cohort sampled during active COVID-19. CDR3s include the opening cysteine and the closing phenylalanine or tryptophan. A D gene is named only where the DNA matches it firmly. The size field is filled for only some rows; it gives once, few, many or a size class.

cdr3_aa cdr3_nt j_call d_call clone_size cdr3_length v_call
CASSSSGLRNQPQHF TGTGCCAGCAGTAGCTCAGGGCTCCGCAATCAGCCCCAGCATTTT TRBJ1-5 NA NA 15 TRBV27
CASSPETGTQEKLFF TGTGCCAGCTCACCCGAAACCGGGACACAAGAAAAACTGTTTTTT TRBJ1-4 NA NA 15 TRBV18
CASSQGVANEKLFF TGCGCCAGCAGCCAAGGAGTAGCTAATGAAAAACTGTTTTTT TRBJ1-4 NA NA 14 TRBV4-1
CASQLAGGYNEQFF TGTGCCAGCCAATTAGCGGGGGGCTACAATGAGCAGTTCTTC TRBJ2-1 TRBD2 NA 14 TRBV6-5
CASSLPGSTEAFF TGTGCCAGCAGTTTACCGGGGAGCACTGAAGCTTTCTTT TRBJ1-1 NA NA 13 TRBV28
CATSLQGNGYTF TGTGCCACCAGCTTACAGGGCAATGGCTACACCTTC TRBJ1-2 NA once 12 TRBV15
CASSLYVSTSTDTQYF TGTGCCAGCAGCTTATATGTGTCAACTAGCACAGATACGCAGTATTTT TRBJ2-3 NA NA 16 TRBV11-2
CATSTGVNQPQHF TGCGCCACTTCGACAGGGGTCAATCAGCCCCAGCATTTT TRBJ1-5 TRBD1 NA 13 TRBV10-1
CASFGTANYGYTF TGTGCCAGCTTCGGGACAGCTAACTATGGCTACACCTTC TRBJ1-2 TRBD1 NA 13 TRBV6-5
CASSVPPQGLAGSLIPQQYF TGTGCCAGCAGTGTCCCGCCTCAAGGACTAGCGGGGTCGTTGATCCCTCAGCAGTACTTC TRBJ2-7 TRBD2 NA 20 TRBV6-1
CASSLSTTLRGRTEAFF TGTGCCAGCAGTTTATCGACAACGTTACGGGGAAGAACTGAAGCTTTCTTT TRBJ1-1 NA NA 17 TRBV27
CASRETGSGRGYTF TGTGCCAGCAGGGAGACGGGGTCCGGGCGGGGCTACACCTTC TRBJ1-2 NA NA 14 TRBV28
CATSDPGTGGLETQYF TGTGCCACCAGTGATCCAGGGACAGGGGGGCTAGAGACCCAGTACTTC TRBJ2-5 TRBD1 NA 16 TRBV24-1
CASNRHDRDYQPQHF TGTGCCAGTAACCGCCATGACAGGGATTATCAGCCCCAGCATTTT TRBJ1-5 TRBD1 once 15 TRBV19
CASITGTGPYEQYF TGTGCCAGCATTACCGGGACAGGCCCCTACGAGCAGTACTTC TRBJ2-7 TRBD1 NA 14 TRBV28
CASSPLAGGTSYRAEQYF TGTGCCAGCAGCCCACTAGCGGGAGGTACCTCCTATCGCGCCGAGCAGTACTTC TRBJ2-7 TRBD2 NA 18 TRBV7-2
CASSLLGTSEQYF TGTGCCAGCAGCTTATTAGGGACTTCCGAGCAGTACTTC TRBJ2-7 NA NA 13 TRBV7-9
CASRQGRGQETQYF TGTGCCAGTAGGCAGGGAAGAGGCCAAGAGACCCAGTACTTC TRBJ2-5 NA NA 14 TRBV19
CASSLEREEVEQFF TGTGCCAGCAGCTTAGAACGGGAGGAGGTTGAGCAGTTCTTC TRBJ2-1 TRBD2 few 14 TRBV7-9
CASSRWGTAALSGPQHF TGTGCCAGTAGTAGGTGGGGGACAGCCGCCCTGAGTGGGCCCCAGCATTTT TRBJ1-5 TRBD1 NA 17 TRBV19
CASSQESGRYEQYF TGCGCCAGCAGCCAAGAATCCGGGAGGTACGAGCAGTACTTC TRBJ2-7 TRBD2 NA 14 TRBV4-3
CASSESRGNNQPQHF TGTGCCAGCAGTGAATCCAGGGGGAATAATCAGCCCCAGCATTTT TRBJ1-5 TRBD1 NA 15 TRBV2
CASTTSGSSSYEQYF TGTGCCAGCACCACTAGCGGCAGTAGCTCCTACGAGCAGTACTTC TRBJ2-7 TRBD2 NA 15 TRBV7-8
CASSETVSYNSPLHF TGTGCCAGTAGTGAGACAGTCTCCTATAATTCACCCCTCCACTTT TRBJ1-6 NA NA 15 TRBV19
CSVLVQQSFAGANVLTF TGCAGCGTTTTGGTACAGCAGTCCTTCGCTGGGGCCAACGTCCTGACTTTC TRBJ2-6 NA NA 17 TRBV29-1
CSARTTYEQYF TGCAGTGCTAGGACAACCTACGAGCAGTACTTC TRBJ2-7 NA NA 11 TRBV20-1
CASSLSLAGDNEQFF TGTGCCAGCAGCTTGAGTCTAGCGGGCGACAATGAGCAGTTCTTC TRBJ2-1 TRBD2 NA 15 TRBV5-6
CAWKTVYNSPLHF TGTGCCTGGAAGACAGTTTATAATTCACCCCTCCACTTT TRBJ1-6 NA few 13 TRBV30
CSASRVRGSSEQYF TGCAGTGCTAGTAGAGTCAGGGGGTCCTCCGAGCAGTACTTC TRBJ2-7 TRBD1 NA 14 TRBV20-1
CASSPGQGGYEQYF TGTGCCAGTAGCCCGGGACAGGGTGGATACGAGCAGTACTTC TRBJ2-7 TRBD1 once 14 TRBV19
CASSIGQGALNIQYF TGTGCCAGCAGCATCGGACAGGGGGCATTGAACATTCAGTACTTC TRBJ2-4 TRBD1 few 15 TRBV5-4
CASSYSGGSGQDTQYF TGTGCCAGCAGTTACTCGGGCGGTAGCGGGCAGGATACGCAGTATTTT TRBJ2-3 TRBD2 NA 16 TRBV6-5
CASSIMAGLSSYNEQFF TGTGCCAGTAGTATAATGGCGGGCTTGAGCTCCTACAATGAGCAGTTCTTC TRBJ2-1 NA NA 17 TRBV19
CASRVAGLYNEQFF TGTGCCAGCAGGGTAGCGGGACTGTACAATGAGCAGTTCTTC TRBJ2-1 TRBD2 NA 14 TRBV7-8
CASSTVGQEYYGYTF TGTGCCAGTAGTACGGTTGGTCAGGAATACTATGGCTACACCTTC TRBJ1-2 NA few 15 TRBV19
CASSPRRDRASGANVLTF TGTGCCAGCAGCCCGAGGAGGGACAGGGCCTCTGGGGCCAACGTCCTGACTTTC TRBJ2-6 TRBD1 NA 18 TRBV7-9
CASSWYRSYEQYF TGCGCCAGCAGCTGGTACAGATCGTACGAGCAGTACTTC TRBJ2-7 NA NA 13 TRBV5-1
CASSLGKLGTPTGELFF TGTGCCAGCAGCTTAGGAAAACTAGGGACACCCACCGGGGAGCTGTTTTTT TRBJ2-2 NA NA 17 TRBV7-6
CASSLRQASSGANVLTF TGTGCCAGCAGCTTAAGACAGGCCAGCTCTGGGGCCAACGTCCTGACTTTC TRBJ2-6 NA NA 17 TRBV7-2
CASSPGGQGAYEQYF TGCGCCAGCAGCCCGGGGGGACAGGGGGCCTACGAGCAGTACTTC TRBJ2-7 TRBD1 NA 15 TRBV5-1
CATSPRRATNEKLFF TGTGCCACCTCCCCCAGGCGCGCAACTAATGAAAAACTGTTTTTT TRBJ1-4 NA NA 15 TRBV15
CASIRGQGRVETQYF TGTGCCAGCATCAGAGGACAGGGAAGGGTGGAGACCCAGTACTTC TRBJ2-5 TRBD1 NA 15 TRBV6-5
CASSPYAGTGELFF TGTGCCAGCAGTCCCTATGCGGGGACCGGGGAGCTGTTTTTT TRBJ2-2 NA NA 14 TRBV6-2/TRBV6-3
CASSYNPRGGNTIYF TGTGCCAGCAGTTACAACCCAAGGGGAGGAAACACCATATATTTT TRBJ1-3 NA NA 15 TRBV6-6
CASSPNQETQYF TGTGCCAGCTCACCTAACCAAGAGACCCAGTACTTC TRBJ2-5 NA NA 12 TRBV18
CASSTRGFAYEQYF TGTGCCAGTAGTACCCGGGGGTTTGCCTACGAGCAGTACTTC TRBJ2-7 NA NA 14 TRBV19
CASSRMAGEVGEQYF TGCGCCAGCAGCCGAATGGCGGGAGAAGTAGGCGAGCAGTACTTC TRBJ2-7 TRBD2 NA 15 TRBV4-3
CSAYGTGGVETQYF TGCAGCGCGTACGGGACAGGGGGCGTCGAGACCCAGTACTTC TRBJ2-5 TRBD1 NA 14 TRBV29-1
CASSQEVLWAAPPDTQYF TGTGCCAGCAGCCAAGAAGTCCTTTGGGCCGCCCCGCCAGATACGCAGTATTTT TRBJ2-3 NA NA 18 TRBV14
CSAAPRTGGFVGAKNIQYF TGCAGCGCGGCCCCTCGGACAGGGGGGTTTGTGGGAGCCAAAAACATTCAGTACTTC TRBJ2-4 TRBD1 NA 19 TRBV29-1
CAWSSRWNIQYF TGTGCCTGGAGTAGCAGGTGGAACATTCAGTACTTC TRBJ2-4 NA NA 12 TRBV30
CASFSLAGSHEQYF TGTGCCAGCTTCAGTTTAGCGGGATCCCACGAGCAGTACTTC TRBJ2-7 TRBD2 NA 14 TRBV28
CASSDSGGTGELFF TGTGCCAGCAGTGATTCAGGGGGGACCGGGGAGCTGTTTTTT TRBJ2-2 NA few 14 TRBV25-1